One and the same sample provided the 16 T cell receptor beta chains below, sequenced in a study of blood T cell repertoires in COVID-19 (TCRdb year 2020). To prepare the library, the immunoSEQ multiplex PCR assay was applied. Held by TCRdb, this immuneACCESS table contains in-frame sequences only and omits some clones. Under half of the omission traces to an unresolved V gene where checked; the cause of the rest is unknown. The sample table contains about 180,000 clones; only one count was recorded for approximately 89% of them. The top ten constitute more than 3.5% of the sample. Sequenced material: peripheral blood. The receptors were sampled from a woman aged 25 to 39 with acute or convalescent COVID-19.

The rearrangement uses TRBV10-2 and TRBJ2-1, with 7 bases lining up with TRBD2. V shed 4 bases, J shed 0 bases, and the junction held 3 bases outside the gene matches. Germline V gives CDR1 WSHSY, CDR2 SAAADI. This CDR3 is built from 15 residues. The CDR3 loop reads CASSGAGSSYNEQFF. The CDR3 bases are TGCGCCAGCAGTGGAGCGGGGTCCTCCTACAATGAGCAGTTCTTC.

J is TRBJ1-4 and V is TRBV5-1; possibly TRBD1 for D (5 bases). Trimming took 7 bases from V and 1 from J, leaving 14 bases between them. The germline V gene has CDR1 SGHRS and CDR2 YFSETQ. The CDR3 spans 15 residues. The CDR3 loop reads CASRTHFGTNEKLFF. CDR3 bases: TGCGCCAGCCGGACACACTTTGGAACTAATGAAAAACTGTTTTTT.

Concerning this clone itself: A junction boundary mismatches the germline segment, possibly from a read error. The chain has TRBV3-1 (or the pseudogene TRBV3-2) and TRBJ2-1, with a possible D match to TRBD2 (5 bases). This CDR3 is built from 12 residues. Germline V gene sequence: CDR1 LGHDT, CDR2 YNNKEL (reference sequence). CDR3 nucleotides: TGTGCCAGCAGCCAAGATATAAGGGAGCGGTTCTTC. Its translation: CASSQDIRERFF.

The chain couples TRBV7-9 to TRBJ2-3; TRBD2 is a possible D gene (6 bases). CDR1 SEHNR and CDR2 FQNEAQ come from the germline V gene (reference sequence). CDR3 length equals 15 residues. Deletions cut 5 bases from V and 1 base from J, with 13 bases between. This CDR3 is CASSRRDSRTDTQYF. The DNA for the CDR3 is TGTGCCAGCAGCCGAAGGGACTCCCGCACAGATACGCAGTATTTT.

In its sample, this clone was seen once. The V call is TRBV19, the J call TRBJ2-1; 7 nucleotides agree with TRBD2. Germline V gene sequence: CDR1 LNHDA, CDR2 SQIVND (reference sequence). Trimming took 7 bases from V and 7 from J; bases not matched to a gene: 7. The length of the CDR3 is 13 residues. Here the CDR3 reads CASNKAAGNEQFF. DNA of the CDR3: TGTGCCAGTAACAAGGCAGCGGGAAATGAGCAGTTCTTC.

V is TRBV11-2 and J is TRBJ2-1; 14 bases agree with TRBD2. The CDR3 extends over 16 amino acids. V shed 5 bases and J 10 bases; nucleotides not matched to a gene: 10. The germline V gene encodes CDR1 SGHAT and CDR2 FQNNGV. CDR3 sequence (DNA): TGTGCCAGCAGCCGATCGACTAGCGGGAGGGTCAAGGAGCAGTTCTTC. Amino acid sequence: CASSRSTSGRVKEQFF. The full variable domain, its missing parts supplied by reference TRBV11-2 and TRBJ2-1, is EAGVAQSPRYKIIEKRQSVAFWCNPISGHATLYWYQQILGQGPKLLIQFQNNGVVDDSQLPKDRFSAERLKGVDSTLKIQPAKLEDSAVYLCASSRSTSGRVKEQFFGPGTRLTVL.

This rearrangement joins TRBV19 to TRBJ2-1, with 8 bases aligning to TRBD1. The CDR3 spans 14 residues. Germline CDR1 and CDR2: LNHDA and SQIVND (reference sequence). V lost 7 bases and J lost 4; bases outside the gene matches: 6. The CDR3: CASTPRDRYNEQFF. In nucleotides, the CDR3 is TGTGCCAGTACACCCCGGGACAGGTACAATGAGCAGTTCTTC.

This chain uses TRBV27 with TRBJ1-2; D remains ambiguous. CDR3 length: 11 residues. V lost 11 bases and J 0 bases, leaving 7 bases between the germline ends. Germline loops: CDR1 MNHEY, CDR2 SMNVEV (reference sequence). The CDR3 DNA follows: TGTGCCGCGCGATCTAACTATGGCTACACCTTC. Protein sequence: CAARSNYGYTF.

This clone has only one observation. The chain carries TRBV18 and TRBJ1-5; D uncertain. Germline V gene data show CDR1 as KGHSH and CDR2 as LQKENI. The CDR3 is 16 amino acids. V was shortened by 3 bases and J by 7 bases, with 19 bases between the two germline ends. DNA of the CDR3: TGTGCCAGCTCACCCTTTTCTGGAGAGGGTTACCAGCCCCAGCATTTT. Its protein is CASSPFSGEGYQPQHF.

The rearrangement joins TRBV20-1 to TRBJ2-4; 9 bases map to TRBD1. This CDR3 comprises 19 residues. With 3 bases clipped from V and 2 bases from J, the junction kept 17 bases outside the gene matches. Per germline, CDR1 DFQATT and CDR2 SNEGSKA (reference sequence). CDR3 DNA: TGCAGTGCTAGTCTAGTCCCGGGACAGGGATCGATAACCAAAAACATTCAGTACTTC. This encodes CSASLVPGQGSITKNIQYF.

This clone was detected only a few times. The chain's CDR3 is CASSTGLAGSTGELFF. CDR3 nucleotides: TGCGCCAGCAGCACAGGACTAGCGGGATCCACCGGGGAGCTGTTTTTT. V usage is TRBV5-1 and J usage is TRBJ2-2, with 12 nucleotides matching TRBD2. This CDR3 is 16 amino acids long. V was pared by 4 bases and J by 4 bases, with 5 bases of the junction left unmatched. Germline assignment: CDR1 SGHRS and CDR2 YFSETQ.

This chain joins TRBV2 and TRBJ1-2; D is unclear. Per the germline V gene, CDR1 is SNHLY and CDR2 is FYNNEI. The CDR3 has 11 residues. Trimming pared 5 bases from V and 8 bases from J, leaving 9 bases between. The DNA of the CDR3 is TGTGCCAGCAGTCCGACTGAAGGCTACACCTTC. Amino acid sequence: CASSPTEGYTF.

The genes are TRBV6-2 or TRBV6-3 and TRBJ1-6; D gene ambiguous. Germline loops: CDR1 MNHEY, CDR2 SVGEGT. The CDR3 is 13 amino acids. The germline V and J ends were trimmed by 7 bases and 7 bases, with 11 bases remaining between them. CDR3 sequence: CASTPDGNSPLHF. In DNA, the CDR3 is TGTGCCAGCACCCCAGACGGGAATTCACCCCTCCACTTT.

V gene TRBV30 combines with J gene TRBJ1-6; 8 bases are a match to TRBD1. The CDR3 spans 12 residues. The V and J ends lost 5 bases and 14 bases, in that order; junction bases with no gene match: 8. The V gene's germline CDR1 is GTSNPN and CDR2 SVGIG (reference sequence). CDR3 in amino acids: CAWDNRGAALHF. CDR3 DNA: TGTGCCTGGGACAACAGGGGGGCCGCCCTCCACTTT.

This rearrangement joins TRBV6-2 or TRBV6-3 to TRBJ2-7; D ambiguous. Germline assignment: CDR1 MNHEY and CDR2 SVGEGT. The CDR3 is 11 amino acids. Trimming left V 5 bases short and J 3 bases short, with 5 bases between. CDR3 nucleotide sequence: TGTGCCAGCAGTACTTACTACGAGCAGTACTTC. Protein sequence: CASSTYYEQYF.

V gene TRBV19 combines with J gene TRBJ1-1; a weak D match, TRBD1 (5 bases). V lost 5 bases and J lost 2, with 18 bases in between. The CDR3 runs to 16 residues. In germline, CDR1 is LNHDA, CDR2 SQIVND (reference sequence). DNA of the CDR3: TGTGCCAGTAGTTCCCTTCCGGGGGAGGGCAACACTGAAGCTTTCTTT. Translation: CASSSLPGEGNTEAFF.